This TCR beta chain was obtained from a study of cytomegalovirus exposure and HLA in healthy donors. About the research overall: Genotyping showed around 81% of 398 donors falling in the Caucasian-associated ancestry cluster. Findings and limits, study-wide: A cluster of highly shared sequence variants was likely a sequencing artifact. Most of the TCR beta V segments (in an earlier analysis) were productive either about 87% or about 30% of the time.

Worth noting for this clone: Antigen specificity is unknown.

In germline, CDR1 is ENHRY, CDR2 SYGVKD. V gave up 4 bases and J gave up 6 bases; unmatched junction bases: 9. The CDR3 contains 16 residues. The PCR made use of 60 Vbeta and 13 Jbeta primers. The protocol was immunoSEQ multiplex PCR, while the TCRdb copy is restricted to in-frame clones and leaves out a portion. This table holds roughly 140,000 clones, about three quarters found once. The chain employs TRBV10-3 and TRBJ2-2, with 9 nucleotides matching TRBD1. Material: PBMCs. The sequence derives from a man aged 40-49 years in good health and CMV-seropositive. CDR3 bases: TGTGCCATCAGTGGATTGGGGACAGGGCTTTCCGGGGAGCTGTTTTTT. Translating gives CAISGLGTGLSGELFF.